Shown below are 30 T cell receptor beta chains from a single sample sequenced in a study of glioma-infiltrating T cells. Using RNA template, CDR3s of TCR alpha and beta were amplified with iRepertoire arm-PCR. MiXCR, run by TCRdb on the multiplex PCR reads, gives a single entry per CDR3 protein. The repertoire consists of roughly 40,000 distinct CDR3 sequences, with about 20% occurring once and the leading ten covering more than 5.5%. The sequenced material came from glioma tissue, nonneoplastic brain tissue, or PBMCs (not recorded which). These receptors originate from a human donor with low-grade glioma or glioblastoma, undergoing nonglioma brain surgery, or in good health (not recorded which).

This clonotype was detected ten times or more. The chain joins TRBV6-1 to TRBJ2-3; D might be TRBD1 (5 bases). The germline gives CDR1 MNHNS, CDR2 SASEGT. The ends were cut back, 6 bases at V and 0 bases at J, with 7 bases in the middle. CDR3 length equals 13 residues. This CDR3 reads CASRTGSTDTQYF. The CDR3 DNA follows: TGTGCCAGCAGAACAGGCAGCACAGATACGCAGTATTTT.

This clonotype has a handful of counts. The rearrangement joins TRBV19 to TRBJ2-7, with unresolved D. The V gene lost 2 bases and the J gene lost 0 bases, with 8 bases spanning the gap. The CDR3 totals 14 residues. Germline V gene sequence: CDR1 LNHDA, CDR2 SQIVND (reference sequence). The CDR3 region is CASSILGSSYEQYF. The DNA for the CDR3 is TGTGCCAGTAGTATACTGGGCAGCTCCTACGAGCAGTACTTC.

There are many counts of this clonotype. The gene calls are TRBV2 and TRBJ1-1; TRBD1 matches 9 bases. This CDR3 has 14 amino acids. J was trimmed by 5 bases and V by 7 bases; bases with no gene match: 8. The germline V gene encodes CDR1 SNHLY and CDR2 FYNNEI. As DNA, the CDR3 is TGTGCCAGCATCTGGCCGGGACAGGGTACTGAAGCTTTCTTT. Amino acid sequence: CASIWPGQGTEAFF.

This clonotype was counted between two and nine times. The chain is built from TRBV5-4 and TRBJ2-5; D assignment may be TRBD1 or TRBD2 (5 bases each). The CDR3 contains 15 residues. The germline CDR1 and CDR2 sequences are SGHNT and YYREEE (reference sequence). Trimming took 5 bases from V and 1 from J, leaving 15 bases between them. The chain's CDR3 is CASSSGTTLQETQYF. In DNA form, the CDR3 reads TGTGCCAGCAGTTCCGGGACGACACTCCAAGAGACCCAGTACTTC.

Only a few counts were recorded for this clonotype. The chain recombines TRBV29-1 with TRBJ2-7; 8 bases align to TRBD1. This CDR3 comprises 13 residues. CDR1 and CDR2 from the germline V gene are SQVTM and ANQGSEA. The trim removed 5 bases at V and 3 bases at J, leaving 6 bases unmatched. Here the CDR3 DNA reads TGCAGCGTTACCGACAGGGGCCTCTACGAGCAGTACTTC. Amino acids: CSVTDRGLYEQYF.

In this sample, this clonotype turned up many times. V and J are TRBV30 and TRBJ1-1, with D uncertain. This CDR3 has 11 residues. The V gene lost 3 bases and the J gene lost 5 bases, with 7 bases spanning the gap. Germline V gives CDR1 GTSNPN, CDR2 SVGIG (reference sequence). This CDR3 reads CAWRMETEAFF. The DNA for the CDR3 is TGTGCCTGGAGAATGGAGACTGAAGCTTTCTTT.

In DNA, the CDR3 is TGTGCCAGCAGCGTAGCGGGGAGACGGGTCGGGGGCGATGGAAACACCATATATTTT. Amino acid sequence: CASSVAGRRVGGDGNTIYF. The chain recombines TRBV9 with TRBJ1-3; possibly TRBD1 for D (6 bases). The CDR3 extends over 19 amino acids. Per germline, CDR1 SGDLS and CDR2 YYNGEE. Deletions cut 0 bases from V and 3 bases from J, with 22 bases between.

This clonotype came up once. At one of its ends the junction is not consistent with the germline gene, which may arise from a read error. This chain joins TRBV11-2 and TRBJ2-5; D ambiguous. The germline gives CDR1 SGHAT, CDR2 FQNNGV. The CDR3 loop spans 11 amino acids. CDR3 residues: CAGSSKGTQYF. The CDR3 coding sequence is TGTGCCGGCAGCTCAAAAGGGACCCAGTACTTC. Filled out from reference TRBV11-2 and TRBJ2-5, the complete variable domain reads EAGVAQSPRYKIIEKRQSVAFWCNPISGHATLYWYQQILGQGPKLLIQFQNNGVVDDSQLPKDRFSAERLKGVDSTLKIQPAKLEDSAVYLCAGSSKGTQYFGPGTRLLVL.

The V and J genes are TRBV29-1 and TRBJ1-1; 11 bases are shared with TRBD1. Germline V lookup: CDR1 SQVTM, CDR2 ANQGSEA. V trimming: 7 bases; J trimming: 7 bases; junction bases outside the gene matches: 5. CDR3 size: 12 residues. The CDR3 nucleotides read TGCAGCGGTGGACAGGGGGCTGGTGAAGCTTTCTTT. Translation gives CSGGQGAGEAFF.

This clonotype was counted ten times or more. V and J are TRBV4-1 and TRBJ1-2; weak D call: TRBD1 (5 bases). Germline V gene sequence: CDR1 MGHRA, CDR2 YSYEKL. The CDR3 is 13 residues long. The V end lost 0 bases, the J end lost 4 bases, and 6 bases lay between the germline ends. The CDR3 bases are TGCGCCAGCAGCCAAGAGACAGCCTATGGCTACACCTTC. It specifies CASSQETAYGYTF.

The chain links TRBV29-1 to TRBJ2-5, with D unclear. From germline, CDR1 is SQVTM and CDR2 ANQGSEA. Deletions cut 5 bases from V and 5 bases from J, with 9 bases between. The CDR3 length is 11 residues. The CDR3 nucleotides are TGCAGCGTTATGCCTGGGGAGACCCAGTACTTC. Residues: CSVMPGETQYF.

This clonotype has a count of ten or more. The chain joins TRBV11-1 to TRBJ2-5, with no clear D. Trimming removed 5 bases at V and 4 bases at J, with 8 bases between. The CDR3 is 12 amino acids. Germline lookup yields CDR1 SGHAT and CDR2 FQDESV (reference sequence). CDR3 nucleotide sequence: TGTGCCAGCAGCCAAACTGGAGAGACCCAGTACTTC. Encoded protein: CASSQTGETQYF.

This clonotype was counted at least ten times. This rearrangement joins TRBV20-1 to TRBJ1-2, with a weak D call TRBD1 (6 bases). There are 15 residues in the CDR3. CDR1 is DFQATT, CDR2 SNEGSKA, per germline (reference sequence). The ends were cut back, 0 bases at V and 2 bases at J, with 13 bases in the middle. This CDR3 is CSARERQGLNYGYTF. CDR3 bases: TGCAGTGCTAGAGAGCGCCAGGGGTTAAACTATGGCTACACCTTC.

V and J are TRBV12-3 or TRBV12-4 and TRBJ2-3; unclear D gene. The CDR3 length is 13 residues. The V and J ends lost 2 bases and 4 bases respectively, with 7 bases between them. The chain's CDR3 is CASSLSFADTQYF. DNA of the CDR3: TGTGCCAGCAGTTTAAGTTTCGCAGATACGCAGTATTTT.

This clonotype was counted at least ten times. The chain recombines TRBV2 with TRBJ2-5, with 7 positions matching TRBD2. This CDR3 is 15 amino acids long. Trimming took 3 bases from V and 3 from J; bases not matched to a gene: 7. The germline gives CDR1 SNHLY, CDR2 FYNNEI. CDR3 sequence: CASSESAGSKETQYF. Here the CDR3 DNA reads TGTGCCAGCAGTGAGTCAGCGGGGTCAAAAGAGACCCAGTACTTC. Together with reference TRBV2 and TRBJ2-5, the CDR3 gives the full variable domain: EPEVTQTPSHQVTQMGQEVILRCVPISNHLYFYWYRQILGQKVEFLVSFYNNEISEKSEIFDDQFSVERPDGSNFTLKIRSTKLEDSAMYFCASSESAGSKETQYFGPGTRLLVL.

A remark on this clonotype: A much larger clone sits a single nucleotide away, making a read error possible. No conserved phenylalanine or tryptophan ends this CDR3, so it is likely a read error. The chain employs TRBV6-1 and TRBJ2-7; D is ambiguous. Germline CDR1 and CDR2: MNHNS and SASEGT. Trimming cost V 6 bases and J 6 bases, with 9 bases left between them. The CDR3 spans 11 residues. Written as DNA, the CDR3 is TGTGCCAGCAGGGATCCCTCCGAGCAGTACCTC. Translation: CASRDPSEQYL.

Concerning this clonotype: The junction does not match germline at one end; this may be a read error. This rearrangement joins TRBV28 to TRBJ1-5; 10 bases align to TRBD1. The CDR3 consists of 16 residues. CDR1 and CDR2 (germline): MDHEN, SYDVKM. The CDR3 loop is CASRGGTGVNRQPRHF. CDR3 sequence (DNA): TGTGCCAGCAGGGGTGGGACAGGGGTTAATCGTCAGCCCCGGCATTTT.

There are many counts of this clonotype. This sequence joins TRBV3-1 and TRBJ2-7; no firm D call. In germline, CDR1 is LGHDT, CDR2 YNNKEL (reference sequence). V shed 0 bases and J shed 0 bases, with 6 bases lying between them. The CDR3 consists of 14 residues. Written as DNA, the CDR3 is TGTGCCAGCAGCCAAGACCCGTACTCCTACGAGCAGTACTTC. This sequence encodes CASSQDPYSYEQYF.

A word on this clonotype: This clone may be a read error of a much larger clone one base away. CDR3 protein: CDSRPRGQGAPNTEAFF. As DNA, the CDR3 is TGTGACAGTAGACCTAGGGGACAGGGGGCTCCGAACACTGAAGCTTTCTTT. J is TRBJ1-1 and V is TRBV19; 12 bases match TRBD1. There are 17 residues in the CDR3. Germline CDR1 LNHDA, CDR2 SQIVND (reference sequence).

This clonotype has a count of ten or more. The chain links TRBV20-1 to TRBJ2-7, with D possibly matching TRBD2 (6 bases). There are 15 residues in the CDR3. Germline CDR1 and CDR2: DFQATT and SNEGSKA (reference sequence). V dropped 5 bases and J dropped 7 bases, with 24 bases sitting between them. The CDR3 spells CSASRTAGTTKEQYF. In DNA form, the CDR3 reads TGCAGTGCTTCCCGTACGGCGGGAACTACTAAAGAGCAGTACTTC.

This clonotype was seen ten or more times. The chain joins TRBV5-4 to TRBJ1-2; 7 bases line up with TRBD1. Per the germline V gene, CDR1 is SGHNT and CDR2 is YYREEE (reference sequence). Trimming took 3 bases from V and 0 from J; bases not matched to a gene: 5. The CDR3 spans 15 residues. CDR3 loop: CASSSEGTANYGYTF. DNA of the CDR3: TGTGCCAGCAGCTCAGAGGGGACAGCTAACTATGGCTACACCTTC.

The chain couples TRBV3-1 to TRBJ2-1; D possibly corresponds to TRBD1 (6 bases). The germline V and J ends were trimmed by 0 bases and 5 bases, with 11 bases remaining between them. The CDR3 spans 15 residues. Germline values: CDR1 LGHDT, CDR2 YNNKEL (reference sequence). DNA for the CDR3: TGTGCCAGCAGCCAAGATGACAGGAGGAACAATGAGCAGTTCTTC. Its translation is CASSQDDRRNNEQFF.

This clonotype was recorded at least ten times. The V gene is TRBV15, the J gene TRBJ1-1; D is uncertain. There are 16 residues in the CDR3. Germline assignment: CDR1 LNHNV and CDR2 YYDKDF (reference sequence). Deletions cut 3 bases from V and 0 bases from J, with 14 bases between. CDR3: CATSSAPEKLNTEAFF. CDR3 in DNA: TGTGCCACCAGCAGTGCCCCGGAGAAGCTGAACACTGAAGCTTTCTTT.

This clonotype was counted ten times or more. The chain links TRBV28 to TRBJ2-3; a weak D match, TRBD2 (7 bases). CDR1 and CDR2 (germline): MDHEN, SYDVKM. CDR3 length: 15 amino acids. V was clipped by 5 bases and J by 2 bases, with 14 bases between them. The chain's CDR3 is CASSLEGGFTDTQYF. DNA of the CDR3: TGTGCCAGCAGTCTGGAGGGGGGGTTCACAGATACGCAGTATTTT. The entire variable domain, with the rest obtained from reference TRBV28 and TRBJ2-3, is as follows: DVKVTQSSRYLVKRTGEKVFLECVQDMDHENMFWYRQDPGLGLRLIYFSYDVKMKEKGDIPEGYSVSREKKERFSLILESASTNQTSMYLCASSLEGGFTDTQYFGPGTRLTVL.

This clonotype was recorded at least ten times. The chain recombines TRBV7-8 with TRBJ2-3, with D uncertain. V was pared by 5 bases and J by 6 bases, with 3 bases between. Germline loops: CDR1 SGHVS, CDR2 FQNEAQ. The CDR3 contains 10 residues. The CDR3 sequence is CASSADTQYF. DNA of the CDR3: TGTGCCAGCAGCGCCGATACGCAGTATTTT. The full variable domain, its missing parts supplied by reference TRBV7-8 and TRBJ2-3, is GAGVSQSPRYKVAKRGQDVALRCDPISGHVSLFWYQQALGQGPEFLTYFQNEAQLDKSGLPSDRFFAERPEGSVSTLKIQRTQQEDSAVYLCASSADTQYFGPGTRLTVL.

This clonotype was detected only once. With a much larger clone just one base away, this may be a read error. This rearrangement joins TRBV2 to TRBJ1-3, with D perhaps TRBD1 (5 bases). V gave up 8 bases and J gave up 0 bases, with 11 bases separating them. The V gene's germline CDR1 is SNHLY and CDR2 FYNNEI. The CDR3 totals 14 residues. The CDR3, as DNA: TGTGCCAGCCTTAGACAGAGCTCTGGAAACACCATATATTTT. Translation: CASLRQSSGNTIYF.

This clonotype was observed at least ten times. The chain recombines TRBV2 with TRBJ2-5; D remains unclear. The CDR3 is 12 amino acids. CDR1 SNHLY and CDR2 FYNNEI come from the germline V gene. The V end was cut by 8 bases, the J end by 3 bases, with 10 bases between. The CDR3 region is CASRNPEETQYF. The CDR3, as DNA: TGTGCCAGCCGAAATCCTGAAGAGACCCAGTACTTC.

This clonotype was counted many times. A read error is possible here, since a much larger clone lies one base away. The CDR3 DNA follows: TGTGCCAGCAGCCCCACTCATGAAAACGGGTTCAATCAGCCCCAGCATTTT. Residues: CASSPTHENGFNQPQHF. J is TRBJ1-5 and V is TRBV27; D is unresolved. There are 17 residues in the CDR3. The V gene's germline CDR1 is MNHEY and CDR2 SMNVEV (reference sequence). Trimming pared 6 bases from V and 3 bases from J, leaving 21 bases between.

This clonotype was observed many times. The V gene is TRBV4-1, the J gene TRBJ2-1; no clear D gene. Germline V gives CDR1 MGHRA, CDR2 YSYEKL. Trimming pared 3 bases from V and 10 bases from J, leaving 13 bases between. There are 13 residues in the CDR3. The CDR3 region is CASSHTGLGEQFF. CDR3 bases: TGCGCCAGCAGCCATACCGGGTTGGGGGAGCAGTTCTTC.

By share of the sample, this clonotype is medium-sized. This chain joins TRBV27 and TRBJ1-5; weak D call: TRBD1 (5 bases). Germline V gene lookup returns CDR1 MNHEY and CDR2 SMNVEV (reference sequence). The CDR3 length is 14 residues. Trimming left V 3 bases short and J 6 bases short, with 12 bases between. The CDR3: CASSFGQRSQPQHF. The CDR3 DNA is TGTGCCAGCAGTTTTGGACAAAGGAGTCAGCCCCAGCATTTT.